This TCR beta chain was sequenced during a study of CD8 T cell repertoires and HIV-1 epitope variants. Looking at the study overall: Separate wells received one of Twenty-five Gag or Nef variant peptides. Epitopes were three Gag families plus Nef HW9 and YT9. Control wells had CMV/EBV/flu peptides, negative Ebola AY9, or no peptide.

V shed 7 bases, J shed 3 bases, and the junction held 14 bases outside the gene matches. This CDR3 is built from 17 residues. Germline lookup yields CDR1 SGHVS and CDR2 FQNEAQ. This clone was seen just once. Its antigen remains unidentified. On the immunoSEQ platform, TCR beta CDR3s were sequenced at survey depth. Clones were read by immunoSEQ multiplex PCR, and TCRdb kept only the in-frame ones, dropping some. The sample includes a few thousand clones, around 71% of them seen just once. Sequencing used cultured CD8+ T cells derived from PBMCs. The TCR comes from a male donor with HIV. The chain recombines TRBV7-8 with TRBJ2-3; 9 positions agree with TRBD2. CDR3 nucleotide sequence: TGTGCCAGCAACGTGGAGCCGGGGACTAGCAGGACAGATACGCAGTATTTT. Protein product: CASNVEPGTSRTDTQYF.